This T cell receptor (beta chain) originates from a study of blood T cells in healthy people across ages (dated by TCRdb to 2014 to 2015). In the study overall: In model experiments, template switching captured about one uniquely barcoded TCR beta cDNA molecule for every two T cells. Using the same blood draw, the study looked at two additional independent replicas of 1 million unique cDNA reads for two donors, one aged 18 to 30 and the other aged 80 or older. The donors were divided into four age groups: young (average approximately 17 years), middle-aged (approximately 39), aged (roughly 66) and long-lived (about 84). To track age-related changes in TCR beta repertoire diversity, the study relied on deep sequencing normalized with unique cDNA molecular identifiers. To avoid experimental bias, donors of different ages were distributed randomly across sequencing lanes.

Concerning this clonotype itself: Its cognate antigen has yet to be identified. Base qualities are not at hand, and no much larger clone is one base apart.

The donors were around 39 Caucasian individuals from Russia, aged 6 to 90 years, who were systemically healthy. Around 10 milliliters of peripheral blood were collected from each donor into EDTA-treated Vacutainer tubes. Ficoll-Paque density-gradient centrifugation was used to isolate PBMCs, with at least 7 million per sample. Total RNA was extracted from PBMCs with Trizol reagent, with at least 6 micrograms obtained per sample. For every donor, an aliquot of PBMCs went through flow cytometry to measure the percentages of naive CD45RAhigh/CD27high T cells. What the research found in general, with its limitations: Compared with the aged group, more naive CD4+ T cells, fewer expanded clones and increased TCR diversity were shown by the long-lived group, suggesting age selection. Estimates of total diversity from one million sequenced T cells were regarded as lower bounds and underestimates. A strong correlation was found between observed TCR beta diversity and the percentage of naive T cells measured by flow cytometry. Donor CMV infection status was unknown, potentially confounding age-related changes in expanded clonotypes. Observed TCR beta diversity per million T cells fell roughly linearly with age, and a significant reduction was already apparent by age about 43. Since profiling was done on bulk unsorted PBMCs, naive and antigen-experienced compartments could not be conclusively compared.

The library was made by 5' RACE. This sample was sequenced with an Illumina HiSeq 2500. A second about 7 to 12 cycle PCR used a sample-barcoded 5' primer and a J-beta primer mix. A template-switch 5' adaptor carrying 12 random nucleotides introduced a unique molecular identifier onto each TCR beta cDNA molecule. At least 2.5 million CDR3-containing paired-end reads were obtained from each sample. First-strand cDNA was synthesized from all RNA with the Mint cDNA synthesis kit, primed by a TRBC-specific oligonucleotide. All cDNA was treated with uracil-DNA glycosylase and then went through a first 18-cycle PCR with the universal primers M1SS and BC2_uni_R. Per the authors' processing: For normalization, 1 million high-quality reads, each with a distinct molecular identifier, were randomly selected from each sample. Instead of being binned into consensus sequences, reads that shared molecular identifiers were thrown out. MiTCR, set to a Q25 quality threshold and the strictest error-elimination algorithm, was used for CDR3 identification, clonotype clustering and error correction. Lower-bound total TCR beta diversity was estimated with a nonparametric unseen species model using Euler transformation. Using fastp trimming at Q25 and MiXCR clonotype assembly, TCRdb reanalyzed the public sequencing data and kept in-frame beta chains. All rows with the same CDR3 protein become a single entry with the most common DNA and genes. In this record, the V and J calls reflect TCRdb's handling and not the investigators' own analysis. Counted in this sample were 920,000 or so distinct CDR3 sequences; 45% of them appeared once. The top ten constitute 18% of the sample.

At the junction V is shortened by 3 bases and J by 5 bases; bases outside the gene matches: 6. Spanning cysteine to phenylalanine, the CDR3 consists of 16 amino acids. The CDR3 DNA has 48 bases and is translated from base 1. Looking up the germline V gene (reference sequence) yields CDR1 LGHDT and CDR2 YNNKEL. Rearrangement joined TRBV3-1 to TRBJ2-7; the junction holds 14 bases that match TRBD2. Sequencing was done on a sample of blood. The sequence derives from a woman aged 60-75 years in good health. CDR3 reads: CASSHDQGLAGDEQYF. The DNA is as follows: TGTGCCAGCAGCCATGACCAGGGACTAGCGGGGGACGAGCAGTACTTC.